A selection of T cell receptor beta chains follows, all from one sample in a study of cytomegalovirus exposure and HLA in healthy donors. The assay was immunoSEQ multiplex PCR, and TCRdb's table has in-frame clones only and misses some. The data show 130,000 to 150,000 clones, 73% seen once. The sequenced sample was PBMCs. The source is a human donor in good health. CDR3s include the opening cysteine and the closing phenylalanine or tryptophan. D genes are given only for firm matches. Rows may omit the clone size; those that give it use once, few, many or a size class.

D gene: TRBD1
J gene: TRBJ2-5
V gene: TRBV6-6
clone size: -
CDR3 length: 15
CDR3 protein: CASSPIQGALETQYF
CDR3 DNA: TGTGCCAGCAGCCCTATCCAGGGGGCATTAGAGACCCAGTACTTC

D gene: -
J gene: TRBJ2-3
V gene: TRBV6-5
clone size: -
CDR3 length: 15
CDR3 protein: CASSYSISLADTQYF
CDR3 DNA: TGTGCCAGCAGTTACTCGATTAGCTTGGCAGATACGCAGTATTTT

D gene: TRBD1
J gene: TRBJ1-5
V gene: TRBV2
clone size: -
CDR3 length: 12
CDR3 protein: CASGTGNQPQHF
CDR3 DNA: TGTGCCAGCGGGACAGGCAATCAGCCCCAGCATTTT

D gene: TRBD2
J gene: TRBJ2-3
V gene: TRBV6-5
clone size: -
CDR3 length: 15
CDR3 protein: CASSRGSLSTDTQYF
CDR3 DNA: TGTGCCAGCAGTCGCGGGAGTCTGAGCACAGATACGCAGTATTTT

D gene: -
J gene: TRBJ1-1
V gene: TRBV29-1
clone size: -
CDR3 length: 11
CDR3 protein: CSPSKGQEAFF
CDR3 DNA: TGCAGCCCTTCGAAAGGACAAGAAGCTTTCTTT

D gene: TRBD2
J gene: TRBJ2-5
V gene: TRBV9
clone size: -
CDR3 length: 15
CDR3 protein: CASSVASGAQETQYF
CDR3 DNA: TGTGCCAGCAGCGTAGCTAGCGGGGCCCAAGAGACCCAGTACTTC

D gene: TRBD2
J gene: TRBJ2-1
V gene: TRBV19
clone size: -
CDR3 length: 15
CDR3 protein: CASSPGLALYNEQFF
CDR3 DNA: TGTGCCAGTAGCCCGGGACTAGCCTTATACAATGAGCAGTTCTTC

D gene: TRBD2
J gene: TRBJ2-2
V gene: TRBV29-1
clone size: few
CDR3 length: 15
CDR3 protein: CSVGSPAGGTGELFF
CDR3 DNA: TGCAGCGTTGGCAGTCCAGCGGGAGGAACCGGGGAGCTGTTTTTT

D gene: -
J gene: TRBJ1-1
V gene: TRBV6-5
clone size: -
CDR3 length: 13
CDR3 protein: CASSYGQGGLAFF
CDR3 DNA: TGTGCCAGCAGTTACGGGCAGGGAGGGTTAGCTTTCTTT

D gene: -
J gene: TRBJ1-3
V gene: TRBV4-1
clone size: -
CDR3 length: 17
CDR3 protein: CASSRRTYESSGNTIYF
CDR3 DNA: TGCGCCAGCAGCCGAAGGACTTATGAGAGCTCTGGAAACACCATATATTTT

D gene: -
J gene: TRBJ1-6
V gene: TRBV6-1
clone size: few
CDR3 length: 16
CDR3 protein: CASSERGGAGYSPLHF
CDR3 DNA: TGTGCCAGCAGTGAACGTGGGGGCGCAGGTTATTCACCCCTCCACTTT

D gene: -
J gene: TRBJ1-1
V gene: TRBV13
clone size: -
CDR3 length: 14
CDR3 protein: CASSPAGLDTEAFF
CDR3 DNA: TGTGCCAGCAGCCCGGCGGGGTTGGACACTGAAGCTTTCTTT

D gene: TRBD1
J gene: TRBJ1-2
V gene: TRBV10-3
clone size: -
CDR3 length: 14
CDR3 protein: CAIRIGQGARGYTF
CDR3 DNA: TGTGCCATCAGAATAGGACAGGGGGCGCGAGGCTACACCTTC

D gene: -
J gene: TRBJ1-6
V gene: TRBV2
clone size: -
CDR3 length: 14
CDR3 protein: CASSEFQGNSPLHF
CDR3 DNA: TGTGCCAGCAGTGAATTTCAGGGTAATTCACCCCTCCACTTT

D gene: -
J gene: TRBJ1-2
V gene: TRBV28
clone size: -
CDR3 length: 14
CDR3 protein: CASSFPEGVYGYTF
CDR3 DNA: TGTGCCAGCAGTTTCCCCGAGGGGGTCTATGGCTACACCTTC

D gene: -
J gene: TRBJ1-5
V gene: TRBV28
clone size: -
CDR3 length: 12
CDR3 protein: CASGQSSQPQHF
CDR3 DNA: TGTGCCAGTGGACAGTCCAGTCAGCCCCAGCATTTT

D gene: -
J gene: TRBJ2-3
V gene: TRBV6-4
clone size: -
CDR3 length: 15
CDR3 protein: CASSDDPSVTDTQYF
CDR3 DNA: TGTGCCAGCAGTGATGACCCTAGCGTCACAGATACGCAGTATTTT

D gene: TRBD2
J gene: TRBJ2-2
V gene: TRBV10-2
clone size: -
CDR3 length: 15
CDR3 protein: CATTGLAGGTGELFF
CDR3 DNA: TGCGCCACCACCGGACTAGCGGGGGGGACCGGGGAGCTGTTTTTT

D gene: -
J gene: TRBJ1-2
V gene: TRBV4-1
clone size: -
CDR3 length: 13
CDR3 protein: CASSHQGLYGYTF
CDR3 DNA: TGCGCCAGCAGCCATCAGGGACTCTATGGCTACACCTTC

D gene: TRBD2
J gene: TRBJ2-3
V gene: TRBV9
clone size: -
CDR3 length: 15
CDR3 protein: CASSVVAGGTDTQYF
CDR3 DNA: TGTGCCAGCAGCGTAGTGGCGGGGGGGACAGATACGCAGTATTTT

D gene: TRBD2
J gene: TRBJ2-1
V gene: TRBV2
clone size: -
CDR3 length: 14
CDR3 protein: CASSGSGVYNEQFF
CDR3 DNA: TGTGCCAGCAGTGGAAGCGGGGTATACAATGAGCAGTTCTTC

D gene: -
J gene: TRBJ2-5
V gene: TRBV6-5
clone size: -
CDR3 length: 13
CDR3 protein: CASSYSGAGTQYF
CDR3 DNA: TGTGCCAGCAGTTACTCAGGGGCTGGGACCCAGTACTTC

D gene: -
J gene: TRBJ1-4
V gene: TRBV5-8
clone size: -
CDR3 length: 14
CDR3 protein: CASSFRQSNEKLFF
CDR3 DNA: TGTGCCAGCAGCTTCAGACAGAGTAATGAAAAACTGTTTTTT

D gene: -
J gene: TRBJ2-7
V gene: TRBV6-4
clone size: -
CDR3 length: 13
CDR3 protein: CASSDLSSYEQYF
CDR3 DNA: TGTGCCAGCAGTGACCTCAGCTCCTACGAGCAGTACTTC

D gene: -
J gene: TRBJ2-6
V gene: TRBV18
clone size: -
CDR3 length: 17
CDR3 protein: CASSPRGGSTGANVLTF
CDR3 DNA: TGTGCCAGCTCACCTCGAGGGGGATCCACCGGGGCCAACGTCCTGACTTTC

D gene: TRBD1
J gene: TRBJ2-2
V gene: TRBV13
clone size: -
CDR3 length: 16
CDR3 protein: CASSPPGQGSTGELFF
CDR3 DNA: TGTGCCAGCAGCCCCCCGGGACAGGGTTCTACCGGGGAGCTGTTTTTT

D gene: TRBD1
J gene: TRBJ2-5
V gene: TRBV4-1
clone size: once
CDR3 length: 17
CDR3 protein: CASSPDRGDNYQETQYF
CDR3 DNA: TGCGCCAGCAGCCCGGACAGGGGCGATAATTACCAAGAGACCCAGTACTTC

D gene: -
J gene: TRBJ2-2
V gene: TRBV5-1
clone size: -
CDR3 length: 14
CDR3 protein: CASSPTGNTGELFF
CDR3 DNA: TGCGCCAGCAGCCCGACAGGGAACACCGGGGAGCTGTTTTTT

D gene: -
J gene: TRBJ1-2
V gene: TRBV6-1
clone size: -
CDR3 length: 13
CDR3 protein: CASSQTGHFSYTF
CDR3 DNA: TGTGCCAGCAGTCAGACAGGACACTTTAGCTACACCTTC

D gene: -
J gene: TRBJ2-1
V gene: TRBV5-1
clone size: -
CDR3 length: 15
CDR3 protein: CASSLRQYSYNEQFF
CDR3 DNA: TGCGCCAGCAGCTTGAGACAGTACTCCTACAATGAGCAGTTCTTC

D gene: -
J gene: TRBJ1-5
V gene: TRBV19
clone size: -
CDR3 length: 16
CDR3 protein: CASSIHPGYSNQPQHF
CDR3 DNA: TGTGCCAGTAGTATCCACCCGGGATATAGCAATCAGCCCCAGCATTTT

D gene: -
J gene: TRBJ2-2
V gene: TRBV5-4
clone size: -
CDR3 length: 13
CDR3 protein: CASAEGRTGELFF
CDR3 DNA: TGTGCCAGCGCGGAGGGGAGAACCGGGGAGCTGTTTTTT

D gene: -
J gene: TRBJ1-3
V gene: TRBV11-3
clone size: once
CDR3 length: 16
CDR3 protein: CASSLYGGASGNTIYF
CDR3 DNA: TGTGCCAGCAGCTTGTATGGGGGGGCCTCTGGAAACACCATATATTTT

D gene: -
J gene: TRBJ1-2
V gene: TRBV7-9
clone size: -
CDR3 length: 12
CDR3 protein: CASTSPGYGYTF
CDR3 DNA: TGTGCCAGCACCTCCCCGGGCTATGGCTACACCTTC

D gene: -
J gene: TRBJ1-3
V gene: TRBV9
clone size: few
CDR3 length: 14
CDR3 protein: CASSGTFSGNTIYF
CDR3 DNA: TGTGCCAGCAGCGGGACATTCTCTGGAAACACCATATATTTT

D gene: TRBD1
J gene: TRBJ2-3
V gene: TRBV29-1
clone size: -
CDR3 length: 16
CDR3 protein: CSVEDFTGASTDTQYF
CDR3 DNA: TGCAGCGTTGAAGACTTCACAGGGGCCAGCACAGATACGCAGTATTTT

D gene: -
J gene: TRBJ2-2
V gene: TRBV15
clone size: -
CDR3 length: 15
CDR3 protein: CATSRRGVNTGELFF
CDR3 DNA: TGTGCCACCAGCAGACGGGGAGTGAACACCGGGGAGCTGTTTTTT

D gene: TRBD2
J gene: TRBJ2-3
V gene: TRBV6-5
clone size: -
CDR3 length: 15
CDR3 protein: CASSYSASGGDTQYF
CDR3 DNA: TGTGCCAGCAGTTATTCGGCTAGCGGGGGAGATACGCAGTATTTT

D gene: -
J gene: TRBJ1-1
V gene: TRBV7-9
clone size: once
CDR3 length: 18
CDR3 protein: CASSLVPGHERRDTEAFF
CDR3 DNA: TGTGCCAGCAGCTTAGTCCCGGGCCATGAGCGGCGGGACACTGAAGCTTTCTTT